This T cell receptor beta chain stems from a study of regulatory T cells in long-lasting Graves disease (dated by TCRdb to about 2021). About the full investigation: Persistent Graves' disease was defined as antithyroid drug treatment for over 5 years with persistently positive TSH receptor autoantibodies. This study used TCR sequencing and RNA sequencing of peripheral blood to compare persistent Graves' disease patients against newly diagnosed Graves' disease patients. Persistent Graves' disease patients in the clinical cohort had taken antithyroid drugs for roughly ten years on average. The study was registered as a clinical trial and conducted in China. A total of about 35 samples underwent TCR sequencing: 13 from persistent and some 20 from newly diagnosed Graves' disease patients.

This specimen's time point label, per the study, means: persistent/refractory GD, antithyroid drugs over 5 years with positive TRAb. RNA was extracted from PBMCs in TRIzol for both TCR sequencing and RNA sequencing. The diagnosis of Graves' disease followed American Thyroid Association guidelines. Patients for the study were recruited at an endocrinology department in Xi'an, China. From each patient, approximately 9 milliliters of peripheral blood was collected into an EDTA anticoagulant tube. PBMCs were isolated by Ficoll Paque Plus density gradient separation without further T cell sorting. RNA quality was checked with an Agilent 2100 Bioanalyzer and agarose gel, and concentration with a NanoDrop 2000. Library construction relied on multiplex PCR. Sequencing was performed on an Illumina HiSeq 4000. To build TCR beta libraries, CDR3 regions were amplified by Arm-PCR using iRepertoire HTBI primers. Before sequencing, the PCR products underwent gel purification. Regarding the original processing steps: Across samples, 62 TRBV and roughly 13 TRBJ segments were identified and used for gene usage analysis of CDR3 amino acid clonotypes. Filtered high-quality paired reads were merged into contigs using COPE and FqMerger. BLAST was used to align contigs to IMGT TRBV, TRBD and TRBJ reference genes, and CDR3 was defined according to IMGT. Any clonotype with a frequency above 0.1% was classified as a highly expanded clone. Shannon entropy was used to measure repertoire diversity, and the Gini coefficient was used to measure V-J evenness. Clonotypes shared by more than one individual were considered public. TCRdb reprocessing: public reads trimmed at Q25 with fastp, clones called with MiXCR, in-frame beta chains kept. One record per CDR3 amino acid sequence lists the most common genes and DNA. TCRdb, rather than the study authors, made the V and J calls. The sample data list about 430,000 distinct CDR3 sequences, and 21% of these were observed just once. The ten largest clones represent around an eighth of the sample.

Trimming leaves V shorter by 7 bases and J shorter by 6 bases, with the junction holding 13 bases beyond the gene matches. Including cysteine and phenylalanine, the CDR3 has 14 amino acids. The read is trimmed to its CDR3 DNA, 42 bases read in frame from base 1. The germline V gene yields SQVTM for CDR1 and ANQGSEA for CDR2. In this sample, this clonotype turned up a few times. This clone's antigen is unknown. Base qualities are not recorded, but no much larger clone differs from it by a single base. Overall study results and their limits: More public clonotypes were shared among persistent patients (under 3,000) than among newly diagnosed patients (approximately 1,000). Sequencing and analysis were limited to the TCR beta chain. Because the primary lesion, thyroid tissue, could not be accessed, the study looked at peripheral blood alone. TRBV28, TRBJ1-2 and TRBJ2-5 were preferentially used in persistent disease, while TRBV20-1 and TRBJ2-1 were favored in newly diagnosed disease. Compared with newly diagnosed patients, patients with persistent Graves' disease had lower TCR Shannon entropy and fewer highly expanded clones, which suggests clonal expansion. The small sample size was acknowledged by the authors as a limitation that may reduce accuracy.

Sequenced here: peripheral blood mononuclear cells (PBMCs), sampled when the disease was refractory, from a patient treated with antithyroid drugs. The receptor comes from a female donor with Graves disease. The rearranged segments are TRBV29-1 and TRBJ2-7, with 9 middle bases fitting TRBD2. The CDR3: CSGGPGLAAREQYF. The bases read TGCAGCGGGGGTCCGGGACTAGCTGCTCGCGAGCAGTACTTC.